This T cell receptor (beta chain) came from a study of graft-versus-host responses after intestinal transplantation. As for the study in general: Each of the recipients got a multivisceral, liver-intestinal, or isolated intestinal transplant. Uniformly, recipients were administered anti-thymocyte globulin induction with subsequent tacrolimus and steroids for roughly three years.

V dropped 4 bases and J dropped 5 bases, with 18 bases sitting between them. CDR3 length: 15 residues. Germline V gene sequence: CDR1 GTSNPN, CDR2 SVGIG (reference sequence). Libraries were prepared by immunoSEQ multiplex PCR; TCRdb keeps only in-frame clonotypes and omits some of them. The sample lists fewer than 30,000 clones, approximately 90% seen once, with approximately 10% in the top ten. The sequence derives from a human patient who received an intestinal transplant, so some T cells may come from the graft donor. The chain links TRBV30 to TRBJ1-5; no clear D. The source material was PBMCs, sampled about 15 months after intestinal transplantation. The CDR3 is CAWKSPAALDQPQHF. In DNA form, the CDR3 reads TGTGCCTGGAAAAGCCCGGCGGCCCTTGATCAGCCCCAGCATTTT.